This is a list of T cell receptor beta chains from one sample in a study of PD-L1 blockade in urothelial cancer. Repertoires were generated with immunoSEQ multiplex PCR, while TCRdb's copy carries only in-frame clones and drops some. The sample has roughly 51,000 clones; 79% are singletons. The sample was PBMCs, taken around atezolizumab (anti-PD-L1) treatment. All receptors come from a man in his 70s with urothelial cancer. The CDR3 runs from the conserved cysteine through the conserved F or W. A D gene is named only where the DNA matches it firmly. For some rows the clone size is stated as once, few or many, or as a class when expanded; others skip it.

clone_size	d_call	j_call	v_call	cdr3_nt	cdr3_aa
.	.	TRBJ2-1	TRBV30	TGTGCCTGGAGAGGACTTTCCGGGAATGAGCAGTTCTTC	CAWRGLSGNEQFF
.	.	TRBJ2-2	TRBV7-8	TGTGCCAGCAGCCGAGCGGCCGGGGAGCTGTTTTTT	CASSRAAGELFF
.	TRBD2	TRBJ2-2	TRBV14	TGTGCCAGCAGCCTCCTAGCGGGAGGGCCTGCAGACGGGGAGCTGTTTTTT	CASSLLAGGPADGELFF
once	TRBD2	TRBJ2-5	TRBV27	TGTGCCAGCAGTTTATCCCAGGGCGGCGGGGGTCGAGAGACCCAGTACTTC	CASSLSQGGGGRETQYF
once	.	TRBJ2-7	TRBV28	TGTGCCAGCAGTTTCCTCTACGAGCAGTACTTC	CASSFLYEQYF
.	.	TRBJ2-7	TRBV2	TGTGCCAGCAGTGGCCGAGAGGGCTACGAGCAGTACTTC	CASSGREGYEQYF
.	TRBD1	TRBJ2-1	TRBV11-3	TGTGCCAGCAGCCCACACAGGGGCGTCGATGAGCAGTTCTTC	CASSPHRGVDEQFF
.	TRBD1	TRBJ2-2	TRBV15	TGTGCCACCAGCAAAGGGGGCGCAGTCGGGGAGCTGTTTTTT	CATSKGGAVGELFF
.	TRBD1	TRBJ1-5	TRBV29-1	TGCAGCGTTGGGGGACAGGGGGCAGGGCAGCCCCAGCATTTT	CSVGGQGAGQPQHF
few	.	TRBJ1-1	TRBV5-4	TGTGCCAGCGGCTCGGGGGGGAGCACTGAAGCTTTCTTT	CASGSGGSTEAFF
.	.	TRBJ2-1	TRBV11-3	TGTGCCAGCAGCTTAGGACTTACGGATGAGCAGTTCTTC	CASSLGLTDEQFF
.	TRBD1	TRBJ2-3	TRBV6-5	TGTGCCAGCAGTTATGAGGCGGACAGGGGAGGAGATACGCAGTATTTT	CASSYEADRGGDTQYF
many	.	TRBJ1-1	TRBV6-5	TGTGCCAGCAGTTTACTGCTGTCGAACACTGAAGCTTTCTTT	CASSLLLSNTEAFF
.	TRBD2	TRBJ2-2	TRBV7-3	TGTGCCAGCAGCCTAAGCGGGAGAGTCGGGGAGCTGTTTTTT	CASSLSGRVGELFF
once	TRBD2	TRBJ2-1	TRBV27	TGTGCCAGCAGTATTACACCGGCCGCGATGGGGACTAGAACCCATGAGCAGTTCTTC	CASSITPAAMGTRTHEQFF
.	TRBD1	TRBJ1-5	TRBV15	TGTGCCACCAGCAGAGATTTGGGGGACAGGGGAGATCAGCCCCAGCATTTT	CATSRDLGDRGDQPQHF
few	.	TRBJ1-4	TRBV5-1	TGCGCCAGCAGCATTGACGGCAGGAGGACCGCTACAACTAATGAAAAACTGTTTTTT	CASSIDGRRTATTNEKLFF
.	TRBD2	TRBJ2-1	TRBV14	TGTGCCAGCAGCCAAATAATCCGGGAGGACTACAATGAGCAGTTCTTC	CASSQIIREDYNEQFF
.	.	TRBJ2-1	TRBV5-4	TGTGCCAGCAGCTTTCAGACAATGGGCGAGCAGTTCTTC	CASSFQTMGEQFF
once	.	TRBJ1-5	TRBV28	TGTGCCAGCACTAAAGGGCGCAGGAGGCAGCCCCAGCATTTT	CASTKGRRRQPQHF
.	TRBD1	TRBJ1-4	TRBV5-1	TGCGCCAGCAGCTACTTACCGGGACAGCTTAATGAAAAACTGTTTTTT	CASSYLPGQLNEKLFF
.	TRBD2	TRBJ2-1	TRBV10-1	TGCGCCAGCAGTGACGTAGCGGGAAATGAGCAGTTCTTC	CASSDVAGNEQFF
.	.	TRBJ2-5	TRBV9	TGTGCCAGCAGCGTAGGGGCAGGGAACCACGAGACCCAGTACTTC	CASSVGAGNHETQYF
once	TRBD2	TRBJ2-5	TRBV6-6	TGTGCCAGCAGTTTACTAGCGAGAGAGACCCAGTACTTC	CASSLLARETQYF
.	TRBD1	TRBJ1-5	TRBV2	TGTGCCAGCAGCATAGCAGGGACAGGCTGGAGCAATCAGCCCCAGCATTTT	CASSIAGTGWSNQPQHF
many	.	TRBJ1-3	TRBV9	TGTGCCAGCAGCGTAGACCTGGGCTCGGGAAACACCATATATTTT	CASSVDLGSGNTIYF
few	TRBD1	TRBJ1-1	TRBV28	TGTGCCAGCAGTCCGCGACAGGGGGTGAAGGCTTTCTTT	CASSPRQGVKAFF
.	TRBD1	TRBJ2-5	TRBV28	TGTGCCAGCAGTAACCGAGACAGGGGGGAGACCCAGTACTTC	CASSNRDRGETQYF
.	.	TRBJ2-7	TRBV2	TGTGCCAGCATCCGGACCCTAGGGGCGTCCTACGAGCAGTACTTC	CASIRTLGASYEQYF
once	.	TRBJ2-2	TRBV19	TGTGCCAGTAGTATCGGGGACGGGGAGCTGTTTTTT	CASSIGDGELFF
.	TRBD1	TRBJ1-3	TRBV5-6	TGTGCCAGCAGCTGGCGGGACAGGGGTTTACTCTCTGGAAACACCATATATTTT	CASSWRDRGLLSGNTIYF
.	.	TRBJ1-1	TRBV28	TGTGCCAGCAGTTTACTTAGACAGAAGCCCACTGAAGCTTTCTTT	CASSLLRQKPTEAFF
.	TRBD1	TRBJ1-1	TRBV5-5	TGTGCCAGCAGTTTCGACAGGGGTGGCACTGAAGCTTTCTTT	CASSFDRGGTEAFF
.	TRBD2	TRBJ2-3	TRBV19	TGTGCCAGTAGCCCGGGTGTGGGTAGCGGGGAAATAGATACGCAGTATTTT	CASSPGVGSGEIDTQYF
.	TRBD1	TRBJ1-4	TRBV30	TGTGCCTGTTCTATTAGGGACAGGGGGCTTCGGTTTAATGAAAAACTGTTTTTT	CACSIRDRGLRFNEKLFF
.	TRBD1	TRBJ1-2	TRBV29-1	TGCAGCGTAATGACAGGGGATTGGAGGGGTGGCTACACCTTC	CSVMTGDWRGGYTF
.	TRBD1	TRBJ2-1	TRBV27	TGTGCCAGCAGTCGCGACAGGGAAAATGAGCAGTTCTTC	CASSRDRENEQFF
.	.	TRBJ1-5	TRBV5-5	TGTGCCAGCAGTTACGATCTACCTGAAGGCAATCAGCCCCAGCATTTT	CASSYDLPEGNQPQHF
once	.	TRBJ1-1	TRBV19	TGTGCCAGTAGCAAATCAGGGGCGCGAGACACTGAAGCTTTCTTT	CASSKSGARDTEAFF
.	.	TRBJ2-7	TRBV6-5	TGTGCCAGCAGTCCCTCGGGGGTCCGGTCCTACGAGCAGTACTTC	CASSPSGVRSYEQYF
few	.	TRBJ1-5	TRBV28	TGTGCCAGCACCCGGGGTGAACAGCCCCAGCATTTT	CASTRGEQPQHF
.	.	TRBJ1-1	TRBV5-8	TGTGCCAGCAGCTCCTGGGCCCTCATGAACACTGAAGCTTTCTTT	CASSSWALMNTEAFF
few	.	TRBJ1-1	TRBV15	TGTGCCACCAGCAGAGATCAGGGGAAAGCTTTCTTT	CATSRDQGKAFF
.	.	TRBJ2-1	TRBV19	TGTGCCAGTAGTCGCGGCGGGATAAGGTATGAGCAGTTCTTC	CASSRGGIRYEQFF
.	TRBD1	TRBJ1-4	TRBV6-5	TGTGCCAGCAGTTTGGACAGGGGGCCTGAAAAACTGTTTTTT	CASSLDRGPEKLFF
.	.	TRBJ2-5	TRBV9	TGTGCCAGCAGCGTAGAAGGGGTGGGAGAGACCCAGTACTTC	CASSVEGVGETQYF
.	TRBD1	TRBJ2-5	TRBV28	TGTGCCAGCAGTTTAACCGATGGACAGGGACGAGAGACCCAGTACTTC	CASSLTDGQGRETQYF
.	TRBD2	TRBJ2-5	TRBV7-6	TGTGCCAGCAGCCCGGGGGGTCCCGAGACCCAGTACTTC	CASSPGGPETQYF
once	.	TRBJ1-3	TRBV2	TGTGCCAGCATTTCAACCCCCTCACAGCAAGGAAACACCATATATTTT	CASISTPSQQGNTIYF
.	.	TRBJ2-2	TRBV10-3	TGTGCCATCAGTGAGTCGATTAGCCTATCAACGACCGGGGAGCTGTTTTTT	CAISESISLSTTGELFF
.	.	TRBJ2-1	TRBV14	TGTGCCAGCAGCCAAGGGGGGGACAATGAGCAGTTCTTC	CASSQGGDNEQFF
.	.	TRBJ1-1	TRBV6-5	TGTGCCAGCAGCTCCTTCAACACTGAAGCTTTCTTT	CASSSFNTEAFF
.	TRBD1	TRBJ2-7	TRBV18	TGTGCCAGCTCACATAACCGGGACAGGGACTCCTACGAGCAGTACTTC	CASSHNRDRDSYEQYF
.	.	TRBJ2-7	TRBV7-2	TGTGCCAGCAGCAACCGAGGGGGTTTCTCCTACGAGCAGTACTTC	CASSNRGGFSYEQYF
.	.	TRBJ2-4	TRBV6-6	TGTGCCAGCAGGTCGTACATTCAGTACTTC	CASRSYIQYF
.	.	TRBJ2-3	TRBV5-1	TGCGCCAGCAGCGTGGACATTCCCCTGGGCACAGATACGCAGTATTTT	CASSVDIPLGTDTQYF
few	TRBD1	TRBJ2-1	TRBV11-2	TGTGCCAGCAGGAGGACAGGGACATACAATGAGCAGTTCTTC	CASRRTGTYNEQFF
.	TRBD2	TRBJ2-2	TRBV6-5	TGTGCCAGCAGTTACGGTGGGGGAGGGCCAACCGGGGAGCTGTTTTTT	CASSYGGGGPTGELFF
.	TRBD2	TRBJ2-7	TRBV7-9	TGTGCCAGCAGCTCGAGCGGGCGACTAGCGGGAGGGCCTGGATACGAGCAGTACTTC	CASSSSGRLAGGPGYEQYF
.	TRBD1	TRBJ1-4	TRBV4-1	TGCGCCAGCAGTCAGGACAGGGGCGAAGGTAATGAAAAACTGTTTTTT	CASSQDRGEGNEKLFF